The source of this T cell receptor (beta chain) is a study of OX40 agonist ivuxolimab in advanced cancers. V was pared by 4 bases and J by 2 bases, with 8 bases between. The CDR3 loop spans 12 amino acids. Per the germline V gene, CDR1 is GTSNPN and CDR2 is SVGIG (reference sequence). TCRdb's table, derived via immunoSEQ multiplex PCR, lists solely in-frame clones and lacks some. The table records fewer than 55,000 clones, 75% to 90% of them present only once. Sequencing used CD4+ or CD8+ T cells sorted from blood, obtained in a trial of the OX40 agonist ivuxolimab. The chain is built from TRBV30 and TRBJ2-5; D gene unclear. The source of this sequence is an adult with an advanced solid tumor such as melanoma, head and neck, liver or kidney cancer. The CDR3 reads CAWTLGQETQYF. DNA for the CDR3: TGTGCCTGGACGTTGGGACAAGAGACCCAGTACTTC.